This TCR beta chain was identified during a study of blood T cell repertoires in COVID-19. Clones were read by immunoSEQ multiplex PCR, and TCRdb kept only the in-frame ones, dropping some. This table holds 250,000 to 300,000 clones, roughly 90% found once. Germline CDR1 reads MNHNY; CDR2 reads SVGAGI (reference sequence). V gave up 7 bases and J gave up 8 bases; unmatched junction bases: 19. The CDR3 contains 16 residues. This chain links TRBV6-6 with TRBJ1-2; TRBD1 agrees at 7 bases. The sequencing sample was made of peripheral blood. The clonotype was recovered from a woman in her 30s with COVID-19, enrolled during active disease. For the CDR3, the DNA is TGTGCCAGCACCTTTACCCCAATAGACAGGGAATTCGGCTACACCTTC. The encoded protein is CASTFTPIDREFGYTF.